These 16 T cell receptor beta chains were sequenced from one sample in a study of blood T cell repertoires in COVID-19. The assay was immunoSEQ multiplex PCR, and TCRdb's table has in-frame clones only and misses some. The profile shows 50,000 or so clones, 81% of them singletons. Sequenced material: peripheral blood. Every receptor here comes from a woman between 55 and 75 years old with acute or convalescent COVID-19.

V and J are TRBV10-1 and TRBJ1-5; 7 positions match TRBD1. Looked up from germline, CDR1 is WNHNN and CDR2 is SYGVQD (reference sequence). Unmatched junction bases numbered 11, after V lost 5 bases and J lost 4 bases. There are 16 residues in the CDR3. CDR3 in DNA: TGCGCCAGCAGTAACGGATGGGGACAGCGAAATCAGCCCCAGCATTTT. Its translation: CASSNGWGQRNQPQHF.

In this sample, this clone turned up a few times. This chain uses TRBV4-2 with TRBJ1-5; D gene unclear. This CDR3 is built from 17 residues. Trimming cost V 1 base and J 5 bases, with 18 bases left between them. Germline V lookup: CDR1 LGHNA, CDR2 YNFKEQ. This CDR3 reads CASSQGDSGGEDQPQHF. The CDR3 DNA is TGTGCCAGCAGCCAAGGTGATAGCGGCGGGGAAGATCAGCCCCAGCATTTT.

This chain connects TRBV19 to TRBJ2-2; 9 bases fit TRBD1. This CDR3 comprises 17 residues. V lost 4 bases, J lost 0 bases, and 6 bases stayed unmatched. Germline-derived CDR1 and CDR2 are LNHDA and SQIVND (reference sequence). This CDR3 is CASSKPRQGANTGELFF. The CDR3 DNA follows: TGTGCCAGTAGTAAACCTCGACAGGGGGCGAACACCGGGGAGCTGTTTTTT.

The J gene is TRBJ1-5, the V gene TRBV28; D gene unclear. The CDR3 loop spans 13 amino acids. From germline, CDR1 is MDHEN and CDR2 SYDVKM. Trimming removed 3 bases at V and 9 bases at J, with 12 bases between. This CDR3 reads CASSFGGVGPQHF. CDR3 bases: TGTGCCAGCAGTTTTGGCGGGGTGGGGCCCCAGCATTTT.

This clone showed up just a few times. The chain uses TRBV4-2 and TRBJ1-4; 7 nucleotides match TRBD1. The CDR3 extends over 16 amino acids. Germline V CDR1 and CDR2: LGHNA, YNFKEQ. V trimming: 1 base; J trimming: 5 bases; junction bases outside the gene matches: 7. CDR3 sequence reads: CASSQGGNRGNEKLFF. The CDR3 DNA reads as TGTGCCAGCAGCCAAGGAGGAAACAGGGGCAATGAAAAACTGTTTTTT.

The V and J genes are TRBV19 and TRBJ1-2, with D tentatively TRBD1 (6 bases). Germline loops: CDR1 LNHDA, CDR2 SQIVND (reference sequence). The CDR3 extends over 15 amino acids. The ends were cut back, 5 bases at V and 2 bases at J, with 15 bases in the middle. CDR3 bases: TGTGCCAGTAGTCCTACAGGGCTGGCCAACTATGGCTACACCTTC. Protein: CASSPTGLANYGYTF.

The rearrangement links TRBV11-2 to TRBJ2-3; TRBD2 matches at 9 bases. Trimming took 5 bases from V and 1 from J; bases not matched to a gene: 4. CDR1 and CDR2 (germline): SGHAT, FQNNGV. The CDR3 contains 15 residues. DNA of the CDR3: TGTGCCAGCAGCCGGGGCGGGGGGGGCACAGATACGCAGTATTTT. Translated: CASSRGGGGTDTQYF.

This rearrangement joins TRBV21-1 to TRBJ1-5; the table names TRBD1, a call not compared with the DNA. TRBV21-1 constitutes a pseudogene. The CDR3 sequence is 14 residues long. The CDR3 region is CASSRAYGNQPQHF. The CDR3 nucleotides read TGTGCCAGCAGCAGGGCCTATGGTAATCAGCCCCAGCATTTT.

The gene calls are TRBV6-5 and TRBJ1-6; D perhaps matches TRBD1 (5 bases). Germline V gene lookup returns CDR1 MNHEY and CDR2 SVGAGI. The CDR3 consists of 15 residues. The V gene lost 0 bases and the J gene lost 10 bases, with 13 bases spanning the gap. The CDR3 protein is CASSYSRQGDSPLHF. The DNA of the CDR3 is TGTGCCAGCAGTTACTCGAGGCAGGGTGACTCACCCCTCCACTTT.

The rearrangement uses TRBV5-4 and TRBJ1-6; 8 bases match TRBD1. The CDR3 runs 15 residues. Germline-derived CDR1 and CDR2 are SGHNT and YYREEE (reference sequence). Unmatched junction bases numbered 6, after V lost 0 bases and J lost 10 bases. The CDR3 reads CASSLAPGGVSPLHF. In nucleotides, the CDR3 is TGTGCCAGCAGCTTGGCACCAGGGGGCGTCTCACCCCTCCACTTT. Filled out from reference TRBV5-4 and TRBJ1-6, the complete variable domain reads ETGVTQSPTHLIKTRGQQVTLRCSSQSGHNTVSWYQQALGQGPQFIFQYYREEENGRGNFPPRFSGLQFPNYSSELNVNALELDDSALYLCASSLAPGGVSPLHFGNGTRLTVT.

This chain connects TRBV6-6 to TRBJ2-3, with D tentatively TRBD1 (5 bases). In germline, CDR1 is MNHNY, CDR2 SVGAGI (reference sequence). The germline V and J ends were trimmed by 8 bases and 0 bases, with 15 bases remaining between them. The CDR3 is 15 residues long. The CDR3 reads CASRDSHASTDTQYF. The DNA of the CDR3 is TGTGCCAGCCGAGACAGCCACGCTAGCACAGATACGCAGTATTTT.

This rearrangement joins TRBV6-4 to TRBJ2-2; no definite D call. V dropped 6 bases and J dropped 4 bases, with 12 bases sitting between them. Germline CDR1 is MRHNA and CDR2 is SNTAGT. There are 14 residues in the CDR3. In DNA, the CDR3 is TGTGCCAGCAGCGAAGAGGTTGTCACCGGGGAGCTGTTTTTT. Protein sequence: CASSEEVVTGELFF.

The chain recombines TRBV7-9 with TRBJ1-5, with 9 positions matching TRBD1. Trimming took 1 base from V and 4 from J; bases not matched to a gene: 2. The CDR3 loop spans 15 amino acids. CDR1 SEHNR and CDR2 FQNEAQ come from the germline V gene (reference sequence). This chain's CDR3 is CASSLGGQGNQPQHF. The CDR3, as DNA: TGTGCCAGCAGCTTAGGGGGACAGGGAAATCAGCCCCAGCATTTT.

The chain carries TRBV5-8 and TRBJ1-6, with a weak D call TRBD1 (5 bases). Germline-derived CDR1 and CDR2 are SGHTS and YDEGEE. The CDR3 spans 14 residues. Trimming removed 3 bases at V and 7 bases at J, with 11 bases between. CDR3 loop: CASSSARGNSPLHF. The CDR3 DNA follows: TGTGCCAGCAGCTCAGCAAGGGGCAATTCACCCCTCCACTTT.

The gene calls are TRBV29-1 and TRBJ1-4; the D gene is possibly TRBD1 (6 bases). Trimming stripped 3 bases from V and 8 bases from J, with 16 bases between. The CDR3 has 14 residues. Germline V CDR1 and CDR2: SQVTM, ANQGSEA. The DNA of the CDR3 is TGCAGCGTTGACTCCGGGGGGCTTGGGGAAAAACTGTTTTTT. Residues: CSVDSGGLGEKLFF.

This sequence joins TRBV25-1 and TRBJ1-1, with D possibly TRBD1 on 6 matching bases. The CDR3 loop spans 15 amino acids. Trimming cost V 0 bases and J 5 bases, with 13 bases left between them. Germline CDR1 and CDR2: MGHDK and SYGVNS. This CDR3 is CASSEYLGQGTEAFF. The CDR3 bases are TGTGCCAGCAGTGAATATCTGGGGCAGGGGACTGAAGCTTTCTTT.